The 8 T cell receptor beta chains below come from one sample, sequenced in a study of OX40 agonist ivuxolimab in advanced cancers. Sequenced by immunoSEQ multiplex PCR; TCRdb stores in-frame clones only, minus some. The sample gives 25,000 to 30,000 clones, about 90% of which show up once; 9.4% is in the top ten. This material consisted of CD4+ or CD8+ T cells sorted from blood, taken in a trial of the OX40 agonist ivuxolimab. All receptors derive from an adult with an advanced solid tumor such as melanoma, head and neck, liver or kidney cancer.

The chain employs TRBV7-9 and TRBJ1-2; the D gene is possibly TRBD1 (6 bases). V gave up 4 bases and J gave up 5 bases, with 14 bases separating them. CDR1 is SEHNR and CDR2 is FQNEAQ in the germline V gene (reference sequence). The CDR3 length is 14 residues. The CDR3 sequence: CASSWTEKLYGYTF. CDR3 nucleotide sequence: TGTGCCAGCAGCTGGACAGAAAAACTTTATGGCTACACCTTC.

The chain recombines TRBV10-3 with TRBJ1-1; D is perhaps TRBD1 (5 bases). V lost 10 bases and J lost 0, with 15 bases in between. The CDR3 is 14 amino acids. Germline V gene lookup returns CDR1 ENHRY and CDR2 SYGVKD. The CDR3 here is CATGDPTVNTEAFF. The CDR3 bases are TGTGCCACCGGGGACCCGACTGTGAACACTGAAGCTTTCTTT.

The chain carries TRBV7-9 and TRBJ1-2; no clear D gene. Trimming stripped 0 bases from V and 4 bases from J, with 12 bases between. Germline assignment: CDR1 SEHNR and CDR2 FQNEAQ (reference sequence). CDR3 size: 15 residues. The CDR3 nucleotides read TGTGCCAGCAGCTTAGCCTCCTTTCAGTTCTATGGCTACACCTTC. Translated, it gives CASSLASFQFYGYTF.

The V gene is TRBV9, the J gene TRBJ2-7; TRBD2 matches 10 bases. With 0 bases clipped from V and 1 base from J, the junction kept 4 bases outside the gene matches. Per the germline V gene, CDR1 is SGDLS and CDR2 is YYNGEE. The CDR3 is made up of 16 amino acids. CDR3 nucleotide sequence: TGTGCCAGCAGCGTAGAGGCTAGCGGGGGTTCCTACGAGCAGTACTTC. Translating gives CASSVEASGGSYEQYF.

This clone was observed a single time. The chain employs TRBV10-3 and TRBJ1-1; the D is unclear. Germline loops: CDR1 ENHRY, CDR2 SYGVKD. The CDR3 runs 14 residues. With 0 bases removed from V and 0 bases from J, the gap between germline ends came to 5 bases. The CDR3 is CAISESPMNTEAFF. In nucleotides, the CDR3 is TGTGCCATCAGTGAGTCCCCCATGAACACTGAAGCTTTCTTT.

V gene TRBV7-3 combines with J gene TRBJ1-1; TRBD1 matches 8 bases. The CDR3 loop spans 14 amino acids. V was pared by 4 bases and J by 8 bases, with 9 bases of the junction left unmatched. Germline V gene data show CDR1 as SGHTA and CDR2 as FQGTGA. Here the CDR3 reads CASSSGQGLGEAFF. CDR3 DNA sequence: TGTGCCAGCAGCTCCGGACAGGGATTGGGAGAAGCTTTCTTT.

In DNA form, the CDR3 reads TGTGCCAGCAGTGATAGCCTGGACCCCTACGAGCAGTACTTC. Encoded protein: CASSDSLDPYEQYF. The chain carries TRBV6-1 and TRBJ2-7, with D unresolved. The V and J ends lost 3 bases and 2 bases respectively, with 11 bases between them. This CDR3 region has 14 residues. Germline CDR1 is MNHNS and CDR2 is SASEGT.

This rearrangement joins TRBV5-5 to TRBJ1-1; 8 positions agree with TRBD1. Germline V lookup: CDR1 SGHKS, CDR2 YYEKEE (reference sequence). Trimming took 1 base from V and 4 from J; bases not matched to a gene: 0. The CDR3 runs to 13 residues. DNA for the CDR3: TGTGCCAGCAGCTTGACAGGGGGCACTGAAGCTTTCTTT. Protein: CASSLTGGTEAFF.